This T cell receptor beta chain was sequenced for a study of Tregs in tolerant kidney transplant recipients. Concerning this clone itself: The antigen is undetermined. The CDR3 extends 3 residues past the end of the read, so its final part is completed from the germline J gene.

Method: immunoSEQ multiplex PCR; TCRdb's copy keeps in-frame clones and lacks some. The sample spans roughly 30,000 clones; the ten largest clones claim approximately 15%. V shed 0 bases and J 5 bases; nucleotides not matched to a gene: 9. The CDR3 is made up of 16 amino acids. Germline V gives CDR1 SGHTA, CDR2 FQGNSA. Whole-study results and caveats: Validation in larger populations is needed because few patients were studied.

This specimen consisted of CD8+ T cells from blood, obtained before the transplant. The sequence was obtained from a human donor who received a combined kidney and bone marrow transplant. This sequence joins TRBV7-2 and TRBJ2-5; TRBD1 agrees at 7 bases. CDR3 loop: CASSLAYRGLLETQYF. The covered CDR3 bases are TGTGCCAGCAGCTTAGCCTACAGGGGTCTCCTCGAGACC.